One sample yielded the 32 T cell receptor beta chains listed below, sequenced in a study of CDR3 diversity in severe acne. TCRdb ran MiXCR on the PCR reads and lists one entry per CDR3 protein. The table records some 90,000 distinct CDR3 sequences, less than 65% of them present only once. Source material: blood. All receptors come from a male donor with severe acne vulgaris.

A note on this clonotype: The DNA is omitted, as the CDR3 cannot be located on it reliably, and the CDR3 follows TCRdb's listing. V is TRBV28 and J is TRBJ2-2. Both ends counted, the CDR3 spans 15 residues. The germline V gene encodes CDR1 MDHEN and CDR2 SYDVKM. CDR3 sequence: CASSLDEQYFGELFF.

The V call is TRBV6-5, the J call TRBJ1-4, with D unclear. This CDR3 spans 14 amino acids. Germline CDR1 MNHEY, CDR2 SVGAGI. V lost 4 bases to trimming and J lost 8 bases, with 14 bases between them. The CDR3 DNA sequence: TGTGCCAGCAGTTTACCCGGGAGAGGGGAAAAACTGTTTTTT. Translation: CASSLPGRGEKLFF.

This clonotype was seen ten or more times. The V gene is TRBV20-1, the J gene TRBJ2-7; a weak D match, TRBD1 (6 bases). There are 14 residues in the CDR3. CDR1 is DFQATT and CDR2 is SNEGSKA in the germline V gene (reference sequence). V was clipped by 5 bases and J by 4 bases, with 18 bases between them. This CDR3 is CSASTGPNPYEQYV. In DNA, the CDR3 is TGCAGTGCTTCGACAGGCCCCAACCCTTACGAGCAGTACGTC.

DNA of the CDR3: TGCAGCGTTGAGGTTAGCGGAACAACCTACGAGCAGTACTTC. It yields the protein CSVEVSGTTYEQYF. The genes are TRBV29-1 and TRBJ2-7, with a weak D call TRBD2 (6 bases). The V gene's germline CDR1 is SQVTM and CDR2 ANQGSEA. V was clipped by 3 bases and J by 2 bases, with 14 bases between them. The CDR3 extends over 14 amino acids.

About this clonotype itself: It is likely a read error, because the conserved phenylalanine at the end of the CDR3 is missing. This chain uses TRBV6-1 with TRBJ2-7; 10 bases line up with TRBD1. V lost 5 bases, J lost 3 bases, and 4 bases stayed unmatched. The CDR3 consists of 14 residues. The germline V gene has CDR1 MNHNS and CDR2 SASEGT. CDR3 region: CASSTWTGGYEQYL. Written as DNA, the CDR3 is TGTGCCAGCAGTACGTGGACAGGGGGCTACGAGCAGTACCTC.

CDR3 region: CASSQDFPDTQYF. CDR3 bases: TGTGCCAGCAGCCAAGATTTTCCAGATACGCAGTATTTT. The J gene is TRBJ2-3, the V gene TRBV3-1; D ambiguous. V lost 0 bases, J lost 4 bases, and 5 bases lay in between. Germline V gene data show CDR1 as LGHDT and CDR2 as YNNKEL (reference sequence). This CDR3 is built from 13 residues.

The chain links TRBV7-8 to TRBJ2-7; a weak D match, TRBD2 (6 bases). Germline CDR1 and CDR2: SGHVS and FQNEAQ. Trimming cost V 6 bases and J 6 bases, with 12 bases left between them. The CDR3 is 12 residues long. CDR3 DNA: TGTGCCAGCAGACAGGAGGGCCCCGAGCAGTACTTC. It translates to CASRQEGPEQYF.

This clonotype has a single count. A much larger clone is a single base away; this may be a read error. This chain links TRBV19 with TRBJ2-5; possibly TRBD1 or TRBD2 for D (5 bases each). The CDR3 loop spans 14 amino acids. Germline assignment: CDR1 LNHDA and CDR2 SQIVND (reference sequence). The CDR3 is CASSSGTGQEAQYF. In nucleotides, the CDR3 is TGTGCCAGTAGCAGCGGAACAGGCCAAGAGGCCCAGTACTTC.

V is TRBV15 and J is TRBJ1-3, with D uncertain. Germline CDR1 and CDR2: LNHNV and YYDKDF (reference sequence). This CDR3 region has 17 residues. V gave up 0 bases and J gave up 3 bases, with 15 bases separating them. CDR3 DNA: TGTGCCACCAGCAGAGATTTGACGGGAGTCCTTGGAAACACCATATATTTT. Encoded protein: CATSRDLTGVLGNTIYF.

This clonotype appeared many times. The chain has TRBV6-5 and TRBJ2-1; 7 bases line up with TRBD1. This CDR3 spans 14 amino acids. With V trimmed by 6 bases and J by 1 base, 3 bases remained unmatched. Looked up from germline, CDR1 is MNHEY and CDR2 is SVGAGI. CDR3 loop: CASRMGQSYNEQFF. In DNA form, the CDR3 reads TGTGCCAGCAGGATGGGACAGTCCTACAATGAGCAGTTCTTC.

For this clonotype: An end of the junction differs from the germline gene, which may be a read error. V gene TRBV7-9 combines with J gene TRBJ1-2; 9 nucleotides line up with TRBD1. Germline values: CDR1 SEHNR, CDR2 FQNEAQ (reference sequence). The length of the CDR3 is 15 residues. The CDR3: CASSPAGTGQGGYTF. CDR3 nucleotide sequence: TGCGCCAGCAGCCCCGCCGGGACAGGGCAAGGCGGCTACACCTTC.

This clonotype was seen a few times. The chain combines TRBV7-8 with TRBJ1-2; D is ambiguous. CDR3 length equals 14 residues. The germline gives CDR1 SGHVS, CDR2 FQNEAQ. V dropped 1 base and J dropped 8 bases, with 14 bases sitting between them. CDR3 protein: CASSLGHGQFGYTF. DNA of the CDR3: TGTGCCAGCAGCTTAGGACACGGCCAGTTCGGCTACACCTTC.

This clonotype was recorded only once. Germline and junction disagree at one end, which may indicate a read error. V usage is TRBV10-3 and J usage is TRBJ2-7; a possible D gene is TRBD1 (6 bases). Germline loops: CDR1 ENHRY, CDR2 SYGVKD. CDR3 length: 17 amino acids. CDR3 bases: TGTGCCAGCAGTGAAGCGACCCGACAGGCGAGCTCCTACGAGCAGTACTTC. The encoded protein is CASSEATRQASSYEQYF.

With regard to this clonotype: Since a much larger clone is just one base distant, this may be a read error. Since no conserved phenylalanine or tryptophan closes the CDR3, a read error is the likely cause. The chain links TRBV10-3 to TRBJ2-7, with D uncertain. The germline CDR1 and CDR2 sequences are ENHRY and SYGVKD. The ends were cut back, 6 bases at V and 3 bases at J, with 12 bases in the middle. This CDR3 spans 13 amino acids. The CDR3 sequence: CAIRGELFYEQYL. The CDR3 nucleotides read TGTGCCATCAGAGGAGAGTTATTCTACGAGCAGTACCTC.

A note on this clonotype: One junction end disagrees with the germline gene, perhaps due to a read error. CDR3 protein: CASSPDEGDQEAQYF. The CDR3 DNA follows: TGTGCCAGCAGCCCGGACGAGGGGGACCAAGAGGCCCAGTACTTC. The V gene is TRBV2, the J gene TRBJ2-5; D is perhaps TRBD1 (6 bases). Germline V gives CDR1 SNHLY, CDR2 FYNNEI. This CDR3 region has 15 residues.

This clonotype was recorded a few times. V gene TRBV15 combines with J gene TRBJ1-1; tentatively, D is TRBD1 (6 bases). V was shortened by 4 bases and J by 0 bases, with 12 bases between the two germline ends. Germline CDR1 and CDR2: LNHNV and YYDKDF (reference sequence). CDR3 size: 15 residues. CDR3 in amino acids: CATSNDDRMNTEAFF. CDR3 coding DNA: TGTGCCACCAGCAACGACGACAGGATGAACACTGAAGCTTTCTTT.

This clonotype was found many times. The rearrangement uses TRBV6-1 and TRBJ1-2, with D hard to call. The V end lost 9 bases, the J end lost 4 bases, and 3 bases lay between the germline ends. The CDR3 is 9 amino acids. The germline V gene has CDR1 MNHNS and CDR2 SASEGT. In DNA, the CDR3 is TGTGCCAGTGGCTATGGCTACACCTTC. Its protein product is CASGYGYTF.

Regarding this clonotype: A junction boundary mismatches the germline segment, possibly from a read error. This chain links TRBV20-1 with TRBJ2-6; 10 bases match TRBD2. The V gene's germline CDR1 is DFQATT and CDR2 SNEGSKA (reference sequence). This CDR3 contains 17 residues. CDR3 in DNA: TGCAGTGCTGGGATAGCGGGAGGCCACTCTGAGGCCAATGTCCTGACTTTC. It specifies CSAGIAGGHSEANVLTF.

With respect to this clonotype: A much larger clone sits a single nucleotide away, making a read error possible. The V and J genes are TRBV6-4 and TRBJ2-1; 13 nucleotides agree with TRBD2. Trimming took 2 bases from V and 6 from J; bases not matched to a gene: 1. Germline V CDR1 and CDR2: MRHNA, SNTAGT. The CDR3 has 15 residues. Here the CDR3 reads CASSDTSGGANEQFF. The CDR3 DNA follows: TGTGCCAGCAGTGACACTAGCGGGGGGGCCAATGAGCAGTTCTTC.

In this sample, this clonotype turned up many times. The chain uses TRBV4-2 and TRBJ1-5; a weak D match, TRBD1 (6 bases). There are 14 residues in the CDR3. Germline values: CDR1 LGHNA, CDR2 YNFKEQ. V was clipped by 0 bases and J by 7 bases, with 10 bases between them. The CDR3 bases are TGTGCCAGCAGCCAAGAACAGGGATTGCAGCCCCAGCATTTT. Residues: CASSQEQGLQPQHF.

A few counts support this clonotype. This chain connects TRBV9 to TRBJ2-2; 10 bases are shared with TRBD1. Germline trimming cut 0 bases from V and 7 bases from J; bases unmatched to any gene: 3. The CDR3 loop spans 15 amino acids. The germline gives CDR1 SGDLS, CDR2 YYNGEE. The CDR3 reads CASSVGWTGGGELFF. In DNA, the CDR3 is TGTGCCAGCAGCGTAGGCTGGACAGGGGGCGGGGAGCTGTTTTTT.

As to this clonotype: A much larger clone differs from this one at a single base, so this may be a read error. This chain uses TRBV7-9 with TRBJ2-1; D remains ambiguous. The CDR3 extends over 15 amino acids. Per the germline V gene, CDR1 is SEHNR and CDR2 is FQNEAQ (reference sequence). The CDR3 coding sequence is TGTGCCAGCAGCGTAGATCCGCTACCCTCGGATGAGCAGCTCTTC. Amino acids: CASSVDPLPSDEQLF. Complete variable domain (other parts from reference TRBV7-9 and TRBJ2-1): DTGVSQNPRHKITKRGQNVTFRCDPISEHNRLYWYRQTLGQGPEFLTYFQNEAQLEKSRLLSDRFSAERPKGSFSTLEIQRTEQGDSAMYLCASSVDPLPSDEQLFGPGTRLTVL.

As concerns this clonotype: One junction end does not reproduce the germline sequence, and a read error may be involved. The chain uses TRBV7-2 and TRBJ2-7; TRBD2 might be the D (5 bases). The CDR3 extends over 14 amino acids. Germline lookup yields CDR1 SGHTA and CDR2 FQGNSA. The CDR3 sequence: CASSLGKRVYEQYF. DNA of the CDR3: TGTGCCAGCAGCTTAGGGAAGAGGGTCTACGAGCAATACTTC.

This clonotype was detected a few times. V and J are TRBV28 and TRBJ1-2; a possible D gene is TRBD1 (5 bases). Germline V gene sequence: CDR1 MDHEN, CDR2 SYDVKM. Deletions cut 7 bases from V and 8 bases from J, with 11 bases between. This CDR3 comprises 11 residues. CDR3: CASMGEVGYTF. The CDR3 DNA reads as TGTGCCAGCATGGGGGAAGTGGGCTACACCTTC.

This clonotype was seen repeatedly, ten times or more. This may be a read error, as it is one base from a much larger clone. It is likely a read error, because the conserved phenylalanine at the end of the CDR3 is missing. The CDR3 nucleotides are TGTGCCAGCAGCGCCTTTACTAGCCACTACGAGCAGTACCTC. Translating it yields CASSAFTSHYEQYL. The chain carries TRBV3-1 and TRBJ2-7, with a possible D match to TRBD2 (6 bases). The CDR3 extends over 14 amino acids. The V gene lost 5 bases and the J gene lost 3 bases, with 14 bases spanning the gap. CDR1 LGHDT and CDR2 YNNKEL come from the germline V gene (reference sequence).

The rearrangement joins TRBV5-1 to TRBJ2-1; 11 bases are a match to TRBD1. V lost 5 bases to trimming and J lost 7 bases; unmatched junction nucleotides: 8. Germline-derived CDR1 and CDR2 are SGHRS and YFSETQ. CDR3 size: 15 residues. CDR3 residues: CASRRTGGAKNEQFF. CDR3 bases: TGCGCCAGCAGAAGGACAGGGGGCGCCAAGAATGAGCAGTTCTTC.

The V and J genes are TRBV12-3 or TRBV12-4 and TRBJ2-1; maybe TRBD1 (6 bases). Judging by the DNA end, TRBJ2-7 fits better; the J call may be wrong. This CDR3 spans 14 amino acids. The CDR3, as DNA: TGTGCCAGCAGCTTATTAGGGGGAACCAACGAGCAGTACTTC. Translation gives CASSLLGGTNEQYF.

Comment on this clonotype: This may be a read error, as it is one base from a much larger clone. In DNA form, the CDR3 reads TGCAGTGCTAGAGATCATTATTCTAGCGGCCTATCCCCAAAGACCCAGTACTTC. Its protein is CSARDHYSSGLSPKTQYF. This rearrangement joins TRBV20-1 to TRBJ2-5, with 7 bases lining up with TRBD2. V lost 0 bases, J lost 6 bases, and 19 bases stayed unmatched. Germline CDR1 DFQATT, CDR2 SNEGSKA (reference sequence). The CDR3 loop spans 18 amino acids.

This clonotype was observed a few times. V and J are TRBV29-1 and TRBJ2-2; the D is unclear. The CDR3 covers 13 residues. Germline V gives CDR1 SQVTM, CDR2 ANQGSEA. V was shortened by 1 base and J by 6 bases, with 9 bases between the two germline ends. CDR3 region: CSVEVGKAGELFF. In DNA, the CDR3 is TGCAGCGTTGAAGTCGGCAAGGCCGGGGAGCTGTTTTTT.

About this clonotype: This clone may be a read error of a much larger clone one base away. The J gene is TRBJ2-1, the V gene TRBV2; 9 nucleotides line up with TRBD2. Germline CDR1 is SNHLY and CDR2 is FYNNEI. This CDR3 is 17 amino acids long. The DNA for the CDR3 is TGTGCCAGCAGCAAGCCCCCCGCGGGAGGGAACTACAATGAGCAGTCCTTC. It specifies CASSKPPAGGNYNEQSF.

By share of the sample, this clonotype is medium-sized. The chain is built from TRBV5-5 and TRBJ2-7; a weak D match, TRBD2 (6 bases). The germline CDR1 and CDR2 sequences are SGHKS and YYEKEE (reference sequence). The CDR3 runs 14 residues. Between the trimmed V and J ends, which lost 4 bases and 5 bases, there was a span of 16 bases. The CDR3 sequence is CASSRSGEVHEQYF. The CDR3 coding sequence is TGTGCCAGCAGCAGGTCGGGGGAGGTCCACGAGCAGTACTTC.

The rearrangement uses TRBV4-2 and TRBJ1-1; a weak D match, TRBD1 (5 bases). The germline gives CDR1 LGHNA, CDR2 YNFKEQ. The V and J ends lost 1 base and 5 bases respectively, with 14 bases between them. The CDR3 covers 15 residues. Written as DNA, the CDR3 is TGTGCCAGCAGCCAAGGATTCGAAGGGGTGACTGAAGCTTTCTTT. Its translation: CASSQGFEGVTEAFF.